This TCR beta chain was sequenced for a study of radiotherapy plus CTLA-4 blockade in lung cancer. Overall study: Objective responses emerged in around 18% of patients, and 30% to 40% attained disease control.

Clones were sequenced by immunoSEQ multiplex PCR, and TCRdb holds only the in-frame ones, with some missing. The sample consists of fewer than 140,000 clones, 85% to 90% of them appearing once. CDR1 is LGHNA and CDR2 is YSLEER in the germline V gene. The CDR3 has 18 residues. J was trimmed by 0 bases and V by 2 bases; bases with no gene match: 11. The material was peripheral blood, obtained from a patient treated with radiotherapy plus ipilimumab. This sequence joins TRBV4-3 and TRBJ2-5; the match to TRBD2 covers 8 bases. The clonotype originates from a human donor with non-small cell lung cancer that progressed on radiotherapy plus ipilimumab. Some clones in this sample may be carry-over from other donors' samples. CDR3 sequence reads: CASSQRVDGGEYQETQYF. CDR3 coding DNA: TGCGCCAGCAGCCAAAGGGTGGACGGGGGGGAGTACCAAGAGACCCAGTACTTC.